The 26 T cell receptor beta chains below come from one sample, sequenced in a study of Ad26.COV2.S vaccination and SARS-CoV-2 variants. Treatment denoted: some 19 received Ad26.COV2.S at low or high dose, single or two shots; about 5 received placebo; per-sample allocation not given. Sample collection was performed on day 63 after the first vaccine or placebo injection. The protocol was immunoSEQ multiplex PCR, while the TCRdb copy is restricted to in-frame clones and leaves out a portion. This table holds hundreds of thousands of clones, about 87% found once. The sequenced sample was peripheral blood, obtained in a trial of Ad26.COV2.S vaccine versus placebo. These receptors came from a person aged 18-60 years who received the Ad26.COV2.S COVID-19 vaccine or a placebo.

The V call is TRBV6-2 or TRBV6-3, the J call TRBJ1-1, with D unclear. Germline lookup yields CDR1 MNHEY and CDR2 SVGEGT. Trimming took 4 bases from V and 5 from J, leaving 17 bases between them. The length of the CDR3 is 15 residues. For the CDR3, the DNA is TGTGCCAGCAGTTTTGAGGGCCGCCTCGGGACTGAAGCTTTCTTT. Its protein product is CASSFEGRLGTEAFF.

The V and J genes are TRBV4-1 and TRBJ1-4; 8 nucleotides agree with TRBD1. The germline gives CDR1 MGHRA, CDR2 YSYEKL. Trimming at V came to 1 base and at J to 7 bases, leaving 2 bases not matched to a gene. The CDR3 spans 14 residues. The CDR3 spells CASSQGTGIEKLFF. CDR3 nucleotides: TGCGCCAGCAGCCAAGGGACAGGGATTGAAAAACTGTTTTTT.

The chain uses TRBV7-2 and TRBJ2-5; 10 nucleotides align to TRBD2. Germline V gene sequence: CDR1 SGHTA, CDR2 FQGNSA. The CDR3 contains 14 residues. Trimming removed 5 bases from V and 3 bases from J; junction bases left unmatched: 3. The CDR3 loop is CASSETSGKETQYF. CDR3 in DNA: TGTGCCAGCAGCGAAACTAGCGGGAAAGAGACCCAGTACTTC.

The CDR3 sequence is CASSLDTGYEQYF. The CDR3 bases are TGTGCCAGCAGCTTAGATACCGGCTACGAGCAGTACTTC. The chain joins TRBV7-6 to TRBJ2-7, with no clear D. Germline lookup yields CDR1 SGHVS and CDR2 FNYEAQ. The CDR3 is 13 amino acids. Trimming shortened V by 1 base and J by 3 bases, and 7 bases separated the two germline ends.

CDR3 sequence: CASSPPPGRREYF. The CDR3 bases are TGTGCCAGCTCACCACCCCCGGGACGGAGGGAGTACTTC. The chain couples TRBV18 to TRBJ2-7; D may be TRBD2 (6 bases). This CDR3 is built from 13 residues. Germline CDR1 is KGHSH and CDR2 is LQKENI. V shed 0 bases and J shed 11 bases, with 14 bases lying between them. The full variable domain, completed using reference TRBV18 and TRBJ2-7, is NAGVMQNPRHLVRRRGQEARLRCSPMKGHSHVYWYRQLPEEGLKFMVYLQKENIIDESGMPKERFSAEFPKEGPSILRIQQVVRGDSAAYFCASSPPPGRREYFGPGTRLTVT.

This clone occurred a few times. V usage is TRBV18 and J usage is TRBJ1-6; D not certain. V lost 3 bases to trimming and J lost 7 bases, with 19 bases between them. The CDR3 is 17 amino acids. The germline V gene has CDR1 KGHSH and CDR2 LQKENI. CDR3 region: CASSPESRAERNSPLHF. CDR3 coding DNA: TGTGCCAGCTCACCGGAGTCAAGGGCTGAGAGGAATTCACCCCTCCACTTT. The full variable domain, its missing parts supplied by reference TRBV18 and TRBJ1-6, is NAGVMQNPRHLVRRRGQEARLRCSPMKGHSHVYWYRQLPEEGLKFMVYLQKENIIDESGMPKERFSAEFPKEGPSILRIQQVVRGDSAAYFCASSPESRAERNSPLHFGNGTRLTVT.

The gene calls are TRBV19 and TRBJ2-5, with 10 bases fitting TRBD2. J lost 7 bases, V lost 5 bases, and 10 bases had no gene match. The CDR3 runs 15 residues. Germline CDR1 LNHDA, CDR2 SQIVND (reference sequence). CDR3 sequence: CASSPAGGPGGTQYF. The CDR3 DNA sequence: TGTGCCAGTAGTCCAGCGGGAGGGCCCGGCGGGACCCAGTACTTC.

The chain combines TRBV19 with TRBJ2-5, with D possibly TRBD2 on 5 matching bases. Deletions cut 3 bases from V and 4 bases from J, with 18 bases between. Germline V CDR1 and CDR2: LNHDA, SQIVND (reference sequence). The CDR3 runs 16 residues. The CDR3 coding sequence is TGTGCCAGTAGTATTCTTTCAAGCGGCACCCCAGAGACCCAGTACTTC. Encoded protein: CASSILSSGTPETQYF.

This chain connects TRBV19 to TRBJ1-5, with D unclear. Per germline, CDR1 LNHDA and CDR2 SQIVND (reference sequence). This CDR3 spans 15 amino acids. The V end was cut by 3 bases, the J end by 3 bases, with 12 bases between. The CDR3 DNA is TGTGCCAGTAGTATGCAATCCGACCTCAATCAGCCCCAGCATTTT. Its protein product is CASSMQSDLNQPQHF. Full variable domain (remainder filled in from reference TRBV19 and TRBJ1-5): DGGITQSPKYLFRKEGQNVTLSCEQNLNHDAMYWYRQDPGQGLRLIYYSQIVNDFQKGDIAEGYSVSREKKESFPLTVTSAQKNPTAFYLCASSMQSDLNQPQHFGDGTRLSIL.

This rearrangement joins TRBV18 to TRBJ1-1, with a tentative D call TRBD1 (5 bases). Germline assignment: CDR1 KGHSH and CDR2 LQKENI. The CDR3 runs to 13 residues. The V gene lost 6 bases and the J gene lost 7 bases, with 15 bases spanning the gap. The CDR3 sequence is CASSLEGISEAFF. CDR3 nucleotide sequence: TGTGCCAGCTCCCTGGAGGGGATTAGTGAAGCTTTCTTT. The variable domain in full, with the rest retrieved from reference TRBV18 and TRBJ1-1, is NAGVMQNPRHLVRRRGQEARLRCSPMKGHSHVYWYRQLPEEGLKFMVYLQKENIIDESGMPKERFSAEFPKEGPSILRIQQVVRGDSAAYFCASSLEGISEAFFGQGTRLTVV.

The CDR3 bases are TGTGCCAGCAGTTTAAGACTAGCGGTTATTACCGGGGAGCTGTTTTTT. Protein: CASSLRLAVITGELFF. This chain connects TRBV28 to TRBJ2-2; 9 nucleotides agree with TRBD2. In germline, CDR1 is MDHEN, CDR2 SYDVKM. The ends lost 2 bases at V and 5 bases at J; junction bases unmatched: 6. This CDR3 contains 16 residues.

This chain joins TRBV23-1 and TRBJ2-7; perhaps D is TRBD1 or TRBD2 (5 bases each). Being an ORF, TRBV23-1 has a function that is uncertain. Trimming took 2 bases from V and 1 from J, leaving 18 bases between them. The length of the CDR3 is 17 residues. The CDR3 sequence is CASSQRGPPTRSYEQYF. The CDR3 bases are TGCGCCAGCAGTCAAAGGGGACCACCGACCCGATCCTACGAGCAGTACTTC.

This clone occurred a few times. The chain joins TRBV2 to TRBJ2-2; the D gene is possibly TRBD1 (5 bases). In germline, CDR1 is SNHLY, CDR2 FYNNEI. CDR3 length equals 16 residues. The V end lost 1 base, the J end lost 3 bases, and 12 bases lay between the germline ends. The CDR3 DNA is TGTGCCAGCAGTGAAGGAGGACAACGGGACACCGGGGAGCTGTTTTTT. Residues: CASSEGGQRDTGELFF.

This rearrangement joins TRBV9 to TRBJ1-6, with D hard to call. The CDR3 has 15 amino acids. V was clipped by 4 bases and J by 14 bases, with 22 bases between them. The V gene's germline CDR1 is SGDLS and CDR2 YYNGEE. The CDR3 nucleotides read TGTGCCAGCAGCCGTGAGGTTACCGGAGGGTCGGCCCTCCACTTT. This encodes CASSREVTGGSALHF.

This clone occurred once. The chain employs TRBV7-8 and TRBJ2-7, with 8 positions matching TRBD2. CDR1 is SGHVS and CDR2 is FQNEAQ in the germline V gene. The CDR3 extends over 15 amino acids. The J segment lost 3 bases and the V segment lost 5 bases, leaving 9 bases of the junction unmatched. The CDR3 spells CASSSLRTSNYEQYF. CDR3 nucleotides: TGTGCCAGCAGCAGCCTCAGGACTAGCAACTACGAGCAGTACTTC.

The gene calls are TRBV27 and TRBJ1-5; 12 bases are a match to TRBD1. The ends lost 6 bases at V and 1 base at J; junction bases unmatched: 19. Germline CDR1 is MNHEY and CDR2 is SMNVEV (reference sequence). This CDR3 is 21 amino acids long. CDR3 DNA: TGTGCCAGCAGAACCTCGAGACCGGGACAGGGGGCAAAGTCGAGCAATCAGCCCCAGCATTTT. Amino acids: CASRTSRPGQGAKSSNQPQHF.

The rearrangement uses TRBV19 and TRBJ1-1; D call uncertain. The CDR3 is 15 residues long. The germline V gene has CDR1 LNHDA and CDR2 SQIVND (reference sequence). The ends were cut back, 3 bases at V and 1 base at J, with 12 bases in the middle. The CDR3 nucleotides are TGTGCCAGTAGTATCCGGAGCGGGAGGAACACTGAAGCTTTCTTT. Encoded protein: CASSIRSGRNTEAFF. Full variable domain (rest looked up from reference TRBV19 and TRBJ1-1): DGGITQSPKYLFRKEGQNVTLSCEQNLNHDAMYWYRQDPGQGLRLIYYSQIVNDFQKGDIAEGYSVSREKKESFPLTVTSAQKNPTAFYLCASSIRSGRNTEAFFGQGTRLTVV.

The chain has TRBV19 and TRBJ1-1; 7 bases are shared with TRBD1. Germline CDR1 reads LNHDA; CDR2 reads SQIVND (reference sequence). The CDR3 has 17 residues. The J segment lost 0 bases and the V segment lost 4 bases, leaving 11 bases of the junction unmatched. The CDR3 reads CASSSPTGFGLNTEAFF. DNA for the CDR3: TGTGCCAGTAGTAGTCCGACAGGGTTCGGCTTGAACACTGAAGCTTTCTTT.

The chain recombines TRBV5-6 with TRBJ1-6; 7 positions match TRBD1. The trim removed 4 bases at V and 6 bases at J, leaving 4 bases unmatched. Germline V CDR1 and CDR2: SGHDT, YYEEEE. The CDR3 has 14 amino acids. Written as DNA, the CDR3 is TGTGCCAGCAGCACAACAGGGGTTAATTCACCCCTCCACTTT. This encodes CASSTTGVNSPLHF.

As DNA, the CDR3 is TGTGCCAGCAGTTTACTAGCGGGAGTCATCAATGAGCAGTTCTTC. Its protein product is CASSLLAGVINEQFF. The rearrangement links TRBV28 to TRBJ2-1; 10 nucleotides match TRBD2. The CDR3 totals 15 residues. CDR1 MDHEN and CDR2 SYDVKM come from the germline V gene. The ends lost 2 bases at V and 6 bases at J; junction bases unmatched: 4. The whole variable domain, filled in from reference TRBV28 and TRBJ2-1, reads DVKVTQSSRYLVKRTGEKVFLECVQDMDHENMFWYRQDPGLGLRLIYFSYDVKMKEKGDIPEGYSVSREKKERFSLILESASTNQTSMYLCASSLLAGVINEQFFGPGTRLTVL.

The chain is built from TRBV28 and TRBJ1-1; a possible D gene is TRBD1 (6 bases). Germline CDR1 is MDHEN and CDR2 is SYDVKM. The CDR3 sequence is 15 residues long. V was pared by 5 bases and J by 5 bases, with 18 bases between. In nucleotides, the CDR3 is TGTGCCAGCAGTCAGCCTAGGGGACATGGAACTGAAGCTTTCTTT. This translates into CASSQPRGHGTEAFF.

The chain uses TRBV7-2 and TRBJ1-2, with 9 bases lining up with TRBD1. CDR1 is SGHTA and CDR2 is FQGNSA in the germline V gene. With 4 bases clipped from V and 6 bases from J, the junction kept 9 bases outside the gene matches. This CDR3 contains 15 residues. The CDR3 DNA is TGTGCCAGCAGCTCGCGGAGCCGACAGGGGGATGGCTACACCTTC. Protein sequence: CASSSRSRQGDGYTF.

J is TRBJ1-2 and V is TRBV30; possibly TRBD1 for D (5 bases). Trimming shortened V by 4 bases and J by 8 bases, and 14 bases separated the two germline ends. There are 12 residues in the CDR3. The germline gives CDR1 GTSNPN, CDR2 SVGIG (reference sequence). CDR3 loop: CAWMPGNRGYTF. The CDR3 DNA follows: TGTGCCTGGATGCCAGGGAATCGGGGCTACACCTTC.

This clone occurred once. This chain connects TRBV18 to TRBJ2-5, with D perhaps TRBD1 (6 bases). The CDR3 is made up of 14 amino acids. Per the germline V gene, CDR1 is KGHSH and CDR2 is LQKENI. Trimming pared 3 bases from V and 5 bases from J, leaving 13 bases between. The CDR3 reads CASSPLMGHETQYF. CDR3 nucleotides: TGTGCCAGCTCACCCCTGATGGGACACGAGACCCAGTACTTC.

On this clone itself: The sample holds other DNA sequences that translate to the same CDR3. The chain combines TRBV7-9 with TRBJ2-5; D gene uncertain. Germline CDR1 is SEHNR and CDR2 is FQNEAQ (reference sequence). V was cut by 5 bases and J by 2 bases, with 3 bases left in between. This CDR3 is built from 11 residues. The CDR3 region is CASSPQETQYF. In nucleotides, the CDR3 is TGTGCCAGCAGCCCGCAAGAGACCCAGTACTTC.

This chain connects TRBV2 to TRBJ1-5, with 9 bases matching TRBD1. The length of the CDR3 is 16 residues. V lost 6 bases to trimming and J lost 1 base; unmatched junction nucleotides: 7. Looked up from germline, CDR1 is SNHLY and CDR2 is FYNNEI. In DNA form, the CDR3 reads TGTGCCAGCAGGGATCGGACAGGGGCGAGCAATCAGCCCCAGCATTTT. Protein product: CASRDRTGASNQPQHF. Full variable domain (outside the CDR3, taken from reference TRBV2 and TRBJ1-5): EPEVTQTPSHQVTQMGQEVILRCVPISNHLYFYWYRQILGQKVEFLVSFYNNEISEKSEIFDDQFSVERPDGSNFTLKIRSTKLEDSAMYFCASRDRTGASNQPQHFGDGTRLSIL.